The 17 T cell receptor beta chains listed next were all sequenced from one sample in a study of T-cell reconstitution after alpha-beta-depleted transplantation in children. The authors prepared the TCRbeta library with unique molecular identifiers. From the PCR reads, TCRdb called clonotypes with MiXCR, one entry per CDR3 protein. The sample lists about 400,000 distinct CDR3 sequences; about an eighth were seen once. Sample: PBMCs, taken from the stem cell graft. The origin of the receptors is a human donor who donated a stem cell graft to a child with Fanconi anemia.

The chain is built from TRBV7-2 and TRBJ1-1; 7 bases are a match to TRBD1. V shed 5 bases, J shed 0 bases, and the junction held 9 bases outside the gene matches. Germline loops: CDR1 SGHTA, CDR2 FQGNSA. The CDR3 is made up of 16 amino acids. The CDR3 coding sequence is TGTGCCAGCAGCCGGGGGACAGTAGCTTTGAACACTGAAGCTTTCTTT. It codes for CASSRGTVALNTEAFF.

This clonotype was counted ten times or more. V usage is TRBV12-3 or TRBV12-4 and J usage is TRBJ1-5, with no clear D. V lost 7 bases and J 2 bases, leaving 6 bases between the germline ends. The CDR3 is 12 amino acids. The CDR3 sequence: CASKEGNQPQHF. DNA for the CDR3: TGTGCCAGCAAAGAGGGCAATCAGCCCCAGCATTTT.

The CDR3 bases are TGTGCCAGCAGGCGGGGGGGCGCGAGACTCGAGCAGTACTTC. Protein: CASRRGGARLEQYF. The J gene is TRBJ2-7, the V gene TRBV25-1, with TRBD2 matching over 9 bases. The CDR3 spans 14 residues. The germline V gene has CDR1 MGHDK and CDR2 SYGVNS. V was pared by 6 bases and J by 6 bases, with 9 bases of the junction left unmatched.

This clonotype showed up just a few times. The J gene is TRBJ1-5, the V gene TRBV3-1; maybe TRBD1 (6 bases). CDR3 length equals 17 residues. Germline CDR1 reads LGHDT; CDR2 reads YNNKEL (reference sequence). V was clipped by 4 bases and J by 5 bases, with 21 bases between them. The CDR3 loop is CASSLGGGRRMDQPQHF. The CDR3 DNA sequence: TGTGCCAGCAGCCTGGGAGGGGGGAGGCGGATGGATCAGCCCCAGCATTTT.

This clonotype was recorded many times. V usage is TRBV28 and J usage is TRBJ1-1; D call uncertain. Germline V lookup: CDR1 MDHEN, CDR2 SYDVKM. The ends were cut back, 11 bases at V and 0 bases at J, with 16 bases in the middle. CDR3 length: 14 residues. The DNA of the CDR3 is TGTGCCTCTCGGCCATTATCCATGAACACTGAAGCTTTCTTT. Amino acid sequence: CASRPLSMNTEAFF. Based on the CDR3 plus reference TRBV28 and TRBJ1-1, the full variable domain is DVKVTQSSRYLVKRTGEKVFLECVQDMDHENMFWYRQDPGLGLRLIYFSYDVKMKEKGDIPEGYSVSREKKERFSLILESASTNQTSMYLCASRPLSMNTEAFFGQGTRLTVV.

Remarks on this clonotype: A read error is possible here, since a much larger clone lies one base away. In this CDR3 the conserved last residue, phenylalanine or tryptophan, is missing, so a read error is likely. This chain links TRBV2 with TRBJ1-2; possible D gene TRBD1, 6 bases. The CDR3 spans 15 residues. V shed 6 bases and J shed 2 bases, with 16 bases lying between them. CDR1 and CDR2 from the germline V gene are SNHLY and FYNNEI. CDR3 DNA sequence: TGTGCCAGCAGGGAAAACAGGGATGAGAACTATGGCTACACCTGC. Translating gives CASRENRDENYGYTC.

This clonotype was observed at least ten times. This chain connects TRBV4-2 to TRBJ1-3; D is unresolved. CDR3 length: 16 amino acids. The germline gives CDR1 LGHNA, CDR2 YNFKEQ. V lost 1 base to trimming and J lost 0 bases, with 10 bases between them. The CDR3 region is CASSQAERSSGNTIYF. The CDR3 DNA reads TGTGCCAGCAGCCAAGCCGAACGAAGCTCTGGAAACACCATATATTTT.

V is TRBV28 and J is TRBJ2-5; TRBD2 matches 10 bases. Germline V CDR1 and CDR2: MDHEN, SYDVKM. After removal of 4 bases from V and 5 bases from J, the junction contained 4 bases not matched to a gene. The CDR3 sequence is 14 residues long. The CDR3 DNA reads as TGTGCCAGCAGTTCACTAGCGGGGATGGAGACCCAGTACTTC. Its protein is CASSSLAGMETQYF.

This clonotype was counted many times. The rearrangement uses TRBV29-1 and TRBJ2-1, with TRBD2 matching over 7 bases. The CDR3 loop spans 14 amino acids. Germline V gives CDR1 SQVTM, CDR2 ANQGSEA. With V trimmed by 3 bases and J by 2 bases, 4 bases remained unmatched. The chain's CDR3 is CSVEGGDAYNEQFF. The DNA for the CDR3 is TGCAGCGTTGAGGGAGGGGACGCCTACAATGAGCAGTTCTTC.

This clonotype showed up many times. The chain has TRBV7-2 and TRBJ2-1, with 7 bases that match TRBD1. Germline loops: CDR1 SGHTA, CDR2 FQGNSA. The CDR3 runs to 15 residues. The J segment lost 4 bases and the V segment lost 6 bases, leaving 9 bases of the junction unmatched. This chain's CDR3 is CASSFGTALYNEQFF. CDR3 sequence (DNA): TGTGCCAGCAGTTTTGGGACAGCACTATACAATGAGCAGTTCTTC.

This chain joins TRBV20-1 and TRBJ2-3, with 7 bases lining up with TRBD1. The CDR3 totals 15 residues. CDR1 is DFQATT, CDR2 SNEGSKA, per germline (reference sequence). Germline trimming cut 6 bases from V and 1 base from J; bases unmatched to any gene: 10. The chain's CDR3 is CSARSRDRGTDTQYF. The CDR3 DNA reads TGCAGTGCCAGGTCCCGCGACAGGGGCACAGATACGCAGTATTTT.

The chain uses TRBV14 and TRBJ2-5, with 8 bases lining up with TRBD1. CDR3 length: 13 amino acids. Germline CDR1 and CDR2: SGHDN and FVKESK. V trimming: 5 bases; J trimming: 4 bases; junction bases outside the gene matches: 3. CDR3 in amino acids: CASSTGQGETQYF. Here the CDR3 DNA reads TGTGCCAGCAGCACCGGACAGGGAGAGACCCAGTACTTC.

This clonotype came up a few times. The chain combines TRBV4-3 with TRBJ2-7, with D maybe TRBD1 (6 bases). There are 14 residues in the CDR3. Trimming pared 7 bases from V and 0 bases from J, leaving 13 bases between. Germline loops: CDR1 LGHNA, CDR2 YSLEER. As DNA, the CDR3 is TGCGCCAGCACCGCGGGCAGGGGCTCCTACGAGCAGTACTTC. Protein: CASTAGRGSYEQYF.

In this sample, this clonotype turned up a few times. This chain links TRBV7-2 with TRBJ2-7; 11 bases align to TRBD2. The CDR3 covers 18 residues. Germline-derived CDR1 and CDR2 are SGHTA and FQGNSA. J lost 5 bases, V lost 5 bases, and 17 bases had no gene match. CDR3 residues: CASSRGPLAGVGRNEQYF. The CDR3 DNA sequence: TGTGCCAGCAGCCGAGGACCACTAGCGGGGGTTGGGAGGAACGAGCAGTACTTC.

This clonotype was seen repeatedly, ten times or more. V is TRBV4-3 and J is TRBJ1-6; D unresolved. The V end lost 2 bases, the J end lost 0 bases, and 2 bases lay between the germline ends. The germline V gene has CDR1 LGHNA and CDR2 YSLEER. This CDR3 has 14 residues. Here the CDR3 reads CASSQNSYNSPLHF. The DNA of the CDR3 is TGCGCCAGCAGCCAAAACTCCTATAATTCACCCCTCCACTTT.

J is TRBJ2-7 and V is TRBV29-1, with D unresolved. There are 13 residues in the CDR3. V lost 7 bases and J lost 0, with 13 bases in between. The germline CDR1 and CDR2 sequences are SQVTM and ANQGSEA. CDR3 in amino acids: CSASGGSSYEQYF. The CDR3 DNA reads as TGCAGCGCCTCGGGTGGAAGCTCCTACGAGCAGTACTTC.

This chain connects TRBV5-1 to TRBJ1-1; the D is unclear. Trimming left V 5 bases short and J 6 bases short, with 20 bases between. CDR3 length: 15 residues. The germline V gene encodes CDR1 SGHRS and CDR2 YFSETQ. CDR3 in amino acids: CASSPAVAESSEAFF. The CDR3 coding sequence is TGCGCCAGCAGTCCGGCCGTGGCCGAGAGTTCTGAAGCTTTCTTT. The full variable domain, in which reference TRBV5-1 and TRBJ1-1 provide the parts outside the CDR3, is KAGVTQTPRYLIKTRGQQVTLSCSPISGHRSVSWYQQTPGQGLQFLFEYFSETQRNKGNFPGRFSGRQFSNSRSEMNVSTLELGDSALYLCASSPAVAESSEAFFGQGTRLTVV.